The 7 T cell receptor beta chains below were found in one sample sequenced in a study of long-term antiretroviral therapy in people with HIV. Running of the v3.0 immunoSEQ assay took place at survey level. Method: immunoSEQ multiplex PCR; TCRdb's copy keeps in-frame clones and lacks some. The sample lists roughly 25,000 clones, about four fifths seen once, with about 5.8% in the top ten. The sequencing used unsorted PBMCs, collected 0.7 years before starting antiretroviral therapy. The receptors were gathered from a man aged 30-40 years with HIV.

The chain employs TRBV18 and TRBJ2-1; D is uncertain. The length of the CDR3 is 14 residues. Germline V lookup: CDR1 KGHSH, CDR2 LQKENI. Trimming shortened V by 5 bases and J by 8 bases, and 16 bases separated the two germline ends. The CDR3 spells CASSIQMLFDEQFF. The CDR3 DNA is TGTGCCAGCTCAATACAGATGCTTTTCGATGAGCAGTTCTTC. Looking up the rest from reference TRBV18 and TRBJ2-1 gives the full variable domain: NAGVMQNPRHLVRRRGQEARLRCSPMKGHSHVYWYRQLPEEGLKFMVYLQKENIIDESGMPKERFSAEFPKEGPSILRIQQVVRGDSAAYFCASSIQMLFDEQFFGPGTRLTVL.

The chain employs TRBV28 and TRBJ2-7; D might be TRBD1 (5 bases). The CDR3 is made up of 14 amino acids. Trimming left V 6 bases short and J 5 bases short, with 17 bases between. Germline loops: CDR1 MDHEN, CDR2 SYDVKM. DNA for the CDR3: TGTGCCAGCAGCCCCCCCGGCAGGGTTCACGAGCAGTACTTC. Protein: CASSPPGRVHEQYF.

The gene calls are TRBV4-1 and TRBJ1-1; 7 nucleotides line up with TRBD1. Germline V gene sequence: CDR1 MGHRA, CDR2 YSYEKL. The trim removed 7 bases at V and 6 bases at J, leaving 8 bases unmatched. This CDR3 has 13 residues. CDR3 in amino acids: CASTGTADPEAFF. DNA for the CDR3: TGCGCCAGCACGGGGACAGCTGATCCTGAAGCTTTCTTT.

CDR3 sequence: CASSPGGFGDTQYF. In nucleotides, the CDR3 is TGTGCCAGCAGCCCCGGAGGGTTTGGAGATACGCAGTATTTT. V and J are TRBV11-3 and TRBJ2-3; tentatively, D is TRBD2 (6 bases). Per the germline V gene, CDR1 is SGHNT and CDR2 is YENEEA. The CDR3 is 14 residues long. The V end was cut by 5 bases, the J end by 5 bases, with 14 bases between.

The chain carries TRBV7-8 and TRBJ2-6; D gene ambiguous. The germline V gene encodes CDR1 SGHVS and CDR2 FQNEAQ. CDR3 size: 15 residues. Trimming left V 1 base short and J 1 base short, with 5 bases between. CDR3: CASSLGASGANVLTF. Here the CDR3 DNA reads TGTGCCAGCAGCTTAGGGGCGTCTGGGGCCAACGTCCTGACTTTC.

This chain connects TRBV7-8 to TRBJ2-3, with 14 bases lining up with TRBD2. CDR1 and CDR2 from the germline V gene are SGHVS and FQNEAQ. This CDR3 region has 16 residues. V gave up 5 bases and J gave up 9 bases; unmatched junction bases: 10. CDR3 region: CASSPTTSGGARTQYF. The CDR3 bases are TGTGCCAGCAGCCCTACGACTAGCGGGGGGGCAAGAACGCAGTATTTT.

V usage is TRBV9 and J usage is TRBJ1-3; possibly TRBD1 for D (6 bases). V was cut by 3 bases and J by 2 bases, with 12 bases left in between. This CDR3 is built from 15 residues. Germline V lookup: CDR1 SGDLS, CDR2 YYNGEE. The CDR3 nucleotides are TGTGCCAGCAGCGCCCTACAGGGAACTGGAAACACCATATATTTT. It translates to CASSALQGTGNTIYF.